A selection of T cell receptor beta chains follows, all from one sample in a study of blood T cell repertoires in COVID-19. Profiling relied on immunoSEQ multiplex PCR, and the TCRdb table lists in-frame clones only, not all of them. The data show about 68,000 clones, around 87% seen once. The sequenced material came from peripheral blood. The receptor set was obtained from a man aged 45 to 65 with acute or convalescent COVID-19. Each CDR3 is given with its conserved first and last residue. Fields, in order: J gene, V gene, clone size, D gene, CDR3 length, CDR3 DNA, CDR3 protein. A D gene is named only where the DNA matches it firmly. Clone size is shown for a subset of rows, as once, few, many or a class of expanded clone.

J gene: TRBJ1-1; V gene: TRBV28; clone size: NA; D gene: NA; CDR3 length: 15; CDR3 DNA: TGTGCCAGCAGTTCCCCTGCCCTGGGCAACACTGAAGCTTTCTTT; CDR3 protein: CASSSPALGNTEAFF
J gene: TRBJ2-3; V gene: TRBV18; clone size: NA; D gene: NA; CDR3 length: 15; CDR3 DNA: TGTGCCAGCTCACCAGTGACAGATAGCACAGATACGCAGTATTTT; CDR3 protein: CASSPVTDSTDTQYF
J gene: TRBJ2-1; V gene: TRBV11-2; clone size: NA; D gene: TRBD1; CDR3 length: 15; CDR3 DNA: TGTGCCAGCACCTTCAGGGGGAGCTCCTACAATGAGCAGTTCTTC; CDR3 protein: CASTFRGSSYNEQFF
J gene: TRBJ2-5; V gene: TRBV18; clone size: NA; D gene: TRBD2; CDR3 length: 16; CDR3 DNA: TGTGCCAGCTCACCAACTAGCGGGAGTTTATATGAGACCCAGTACTTC; CDR3 protein: CASSPTSGSLYETQYF
J gene: TRBJ2-3; V gene: TRBV9; clone size: NA; D gene: NA; CDR3 length: 15; CDR3 DNA: TGTGCCAGCAGCGTAGTTAGCGACCGCACAGATACGCAGTATTTT; CDR3 protein: CASSVVSDRTDTQYF
J gene: TRBJ2-1; V gene: TRBV28; clone size: NA; D gene: TRBD2; CDR3 length: 12; CDR3 DNA: TGTGCCTCTAGCGGTTCCTACAATGAGCAGTTCTTC; CDR3 protein: CASSGSYNEQFF
J gene: TRBJ1-4; V gene: TRBV5-1; clone size: NA; D gene: NA; CDR3 length: 14; CDR3 DNA: TGCGCCAGCAGCTTGACCCCAACAGGGGAAAAACTGTTTTTT; CDR3 protein: CASSLTPTGEKLFF
J gene: TRBJ1-5; V gene: TRBV3-1/TRBV3-2; clone size: NA; D gene: TRBD1; CDR3 length: 15; CDR3 DNA: TGTGCCAGCAGCAAGGGGACAGGCCGCAATCAGCCCCAGCATTTT; CDR3 protein: CASSKGTGRNQPQHF
J gene: TRBJ2-7; V gene: TRBV5-1; clone size: NA; D gene: NA; CDR3 length: 14; CDR3 DNA: TGCGCCAGCAGCCCCTCGACTGATACCTACGAGCAGTACTTC; CDR3 protein: CASSPSTDTYEQYF
J gene: TRBJ1-5; V gene: TRBV20-1; clone size: NA; D gene: NA; CDR3 length: 12; CDR3 DNA: TGCAGTGCTAGTGGGGCCAATCAGCCCCAGCATTTT; CDR3 protein: CSASGANQPQHF
J gene: TRBJ2-1; V gene: TRBV3-1/TRBV3-2; clone size: NA; D gene: TRBD2; CDR3 length: 16; CDR3 DNA: TGTGCCAGCAGCCAAGATTCTAGCGGGAACGGTAATGAGCAGTTCTTC; CDR3 protein: CASSQDSSGNGNEQFF
J gene: TRBJ1-3; V gene: TRBV5-1; clone size: NA; D gene: NA; CDR3 length: 13; CDR3 DNA: TGCGCCAGCGGGCAGGGTTCTGGAAACACCATATATTTT; CDR3 protein: CASGQGSGNTIYF
J gene: TRBJ1-1; V gene: TRBV7-9; clone size: NA; D gene: NA; CDR3 length: 14; CDR3 DNA: TGTGCCAGCAGCCCGCGCCGCGTGAACACTGAAGCTTTCTTT; CDR3 protein: CASSPRRVNTEAFF
J gene: TRBJ2-5; V gene: TRBV30; clone size: NA; D gene: TRBD2; CDR3 length: 14; CDR3 DNA: TGTGCCTGGAGTTTCATGGGACTAGGGGAGACCCAGTACTTC; CDR3 protein: CAWSFMGLGETQYF
J gene: TRBJ2-1; V gene: TRBV6-5; clone size: NA; D gene: TRBD1; CDR3 length: 14; CDR3 DNA: TGTGCCAGCAGCCGGGACAGGGGGATAGATGAGCAGTTCTTC; CDR3 protein: CASSRDRGIDEQFF
J gene: TRBJ2-7; V gene: TRBV28; clone size: NA; D gene: NA; CDR3 length: 15; CDR3 DNA: TGTGCCAGCAGTTTAGGCGGAGCCTCCATCTACGAGCAGTACTTC; CDR3 protein: CASSLGGASIYEQYF
J gene: TRBJ2-1; V gene: TRBV9; clone size: NA; D gene: NA; CDR3 length: 15; CDR3 DNA: TGTGCCAGCAGCGCTCTAGTGGCCTCCTACAATGAGCAGTTCTTC; CDR3 protein: CASSALVASYNEQFF
J gene: TRBJ1-2; V gene: TRBV28; clone size: NA; D gene: NA; CDR3 length: 15; CDR3 DNA: TGTGCCAGCAGTTTTGGGTCGCCCGAGGGCTATGGCTACACCTTC; CDR3 protein: CASSFGSPEGYGYTF
J gene: TRBJ2-2; V gene: TRBV29-1; clone size: NA; D gene: NA; CDR3 length: 14; CDR3 DNA: TGCAGCGTTGCAGGTCAGCCGAACACCGGGGAGCTGTTTTTT; CDR3 protein: CSVAGQPNTGELFF
J gene: TRBJ1-4; V gene: TRBV4-3; clone size: NA; D gene: TRBD1; CDR3 length: 16; CDR3 DNA: TGCGCCAGCAGCGCCCTACCGGGACAGGGGGAAGAAAAACTGTTTTTT; CDR3 protein: CASSALPGQGEEKLFF
J gene: TRBJ2-5; V gene: TRBV7-2; clone size: NA; D gene: NA; CDR3 length: 17; CDR3 DNA: TGTGCCAGCAGCTCCATTTCCTCGGGGGTAAATCGGGAGACCCAGTACTTC; CDR3 protein: CASSSISSGVNRETQYF
J gene: TRBJ2-1; V gene: TRBV24-1; clone size: once; D gene: TRBD2; CDR3 length: 14; CDR3 DNA: TGTGCCACCGCCATAGCGGGAGATACAGATGAGCAGTTCTTC; CDR3 protein: CATAIAGDTDEQFF
J gene: TRBJ2-7; V gene: TRBV12-3/TRBV12-4; clone size: NA; D gene: NA; CDR3 length: 13; CDR3 DNA: TGTGCCAGCAGGCCTCAGTGGGAGTACGAGCAGTACTTC; CDR3 protein: CASRPQWEYEQYF
J gene: TRBJ2-5; V gene: TRBV6-2/TRBV6-3; clone size: NA; D gene: NA; CDR3 length: 13; CDR3 DNA: TGTGCCAGCAGCACCAGGGTGCAAGAGACCCAGTACTTC; CDR3 protein: CASSTRVQETQYF
J gene: TRBJ2-3; V gene: TRBV11-3; clone size: NA; D gene: NA; CDR3 length: 12; CDR3 DNA: TGTGCCAGCAGTTCTAGCACAGATACGCAGTATTTT; CDR3 protein: CASSSSTDTQYF
J gene: TRBJ1-5; V gene: TRBV7-2; clone size: NA; D gene: NA; CDR3 length: 14; CDR3 DNA: TGTGCCAGCAGCAACAGGGCTCGCAATCAGCCCCAGCATTTT; CDR3 protein: CASSNRARNQPQHF
J gene: TRBJ2-1; V gene: TRBV4-2; clone size: NA; D gene: TRBD1; CDR3 length: 16; CDR3 DNA: TGTGCCAGCAGCGGCGCGACGGGACAGAAGAACAATGAGCAGTTCTTC; CDR3 protein: CASSGATGQKNNEQFF
J gene: TRBJ1-1; V gene: TRBV3-1/TRBV3-2; clone size: NA; D gene: NA; CDR3 length: 12; CDR3 DNA: TGTGCCAGCAGCCAAGAAGCCGGGAGAAACCACTTT; CDR3 protein: CASSQEAGRNHF
J gene: TRBJ2-3; V gene: TRBV28; clone size: NA; D gene: TRBD2; CDR3 length: 17; CDR3 DNA: TGTGCCAGCAGCTCCAGCGGGAGGGCTGGTCAATCAACTACGCAGTATTTT; CDR3 protein: CASSSSGRAGQSTTQYF
J gene: TRBJ1-1; V gene: TRBV6-2/TRBV6-3; clone size: NA; D gene: NA; CDR3 length: 14; CDR3 DNA: TGTGCCAGCAGTTACACTTTGATGAACACTGAAGCTTTCTTT; CDR3 protein: CASSYTLMNTEAFF
J gene: TRBJ1-5; V gene: TRBV10-3; clone size: NA; D gene: TRBD1; CDR3 length: 15; CDR3 DNA: TGTGCCACCGGACAGGGGACTTATAGCAATCAGCCCCAGCATTTT; CDR3 protein: CATGQGTYSNQPQHF
J gene: TRBJ1-4; V gene: TRBV5-1; clone size: once; D gene: TRBD1; CDR3 length: 15; CDR3 DNA: TGCGCCAGCAGCCCAGCCGGGACAGGGGGTGAAAAACTGTTTTTT; CDR3 protein: CASSPAGTGGEKLFF
J gene: TRBJ2-1; V gene: TRBV4-3; clone size: NA; D gene: NA; CDR3 length: 18; CDR3 DNA: TGCGCCAGCAGCCAAGATATCGGGCGACTAGGTGGATACAATGAGCAGTTCTTC; CDR3 protein: CASSQDIGRLGGYNEQFF